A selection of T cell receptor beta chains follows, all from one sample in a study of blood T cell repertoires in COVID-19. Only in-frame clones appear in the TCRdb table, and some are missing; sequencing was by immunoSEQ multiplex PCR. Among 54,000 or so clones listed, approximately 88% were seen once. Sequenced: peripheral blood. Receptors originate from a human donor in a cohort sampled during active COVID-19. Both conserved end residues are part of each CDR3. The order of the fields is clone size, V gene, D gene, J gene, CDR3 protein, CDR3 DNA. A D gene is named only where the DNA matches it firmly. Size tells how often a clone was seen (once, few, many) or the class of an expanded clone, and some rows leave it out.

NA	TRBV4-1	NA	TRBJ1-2	CASSQEGPSGMGGYTF	TGCGCCAGCAGCCAAGAGGGGCCTTCAGGAATGGGCGGCTACACCTTC
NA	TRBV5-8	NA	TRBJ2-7	CATRQVGGGIYEQYF	TGTGCCACCCGCCAAGTAGGGGGTGGAATCTACGAGCAGTACTTC
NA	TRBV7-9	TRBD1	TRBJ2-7	CASSRDRGLDEQYF	TGTGCCAGCAGCCGCGACAGGGGGCTCGACGAGCAGTACTTC
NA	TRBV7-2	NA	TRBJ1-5	CASSLVGVSGNQPQHF	TGTGCCAGCAGCTTAGTCGGAGTATCGGGCAATCAGCCCCAGCATTTT
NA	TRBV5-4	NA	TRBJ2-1	CASSLTGPNEQFF	TGTGCCAGCAGCTTGACAGGACCGAATGAGCAGTTCTTC
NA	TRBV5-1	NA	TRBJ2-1	CASSFSQTYNEQFF	TGCGCCAGCAGCTTTTCACAGACCTACAATGAGCAGTTCTTC
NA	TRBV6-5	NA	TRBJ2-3	CASSPGTDTQYF	TGTGCCAGCTCGCCAGGTACAGATACGCAGTATTTT
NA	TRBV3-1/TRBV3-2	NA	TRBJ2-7	CASSPGYEQYF	TGTGCCAGCAGCCCCGGCTACGAGCAGTACTTC
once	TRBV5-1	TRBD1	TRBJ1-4	CASSSRQGAPDEKLFF	TGCGCCAGCAGCAGCCGACAGGGGGCGCCTGATGAAAAACTGTTTTTT
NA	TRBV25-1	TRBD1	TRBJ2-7	CASSAPDRGLWGEQYF	TGTGCCAGCAGTGCCCCCGACAGGGGCCTGTGGGGCGAGCAGTACTTC
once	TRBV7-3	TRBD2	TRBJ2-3	CASSRQARRVAGETTDTQYF	TGTGCCAGCAGCCGTCAAGCACGGAGGGTAGCGGGGGAAACCACAGATACGCAGTATTTT
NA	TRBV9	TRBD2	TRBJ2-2	CASSVGLAGGAKSNTGELFF	TGTGCCAGCAGCGTGGGACTAGCGGGAGGGGCGAAATCGAACACCGGGGAGCTGTTTTTT
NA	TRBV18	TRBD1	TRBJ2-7	CASSLDRGVSYEQYF	TGTGCCAGCTCTCTGGACAGGGGGGTCTCCTACGAGCAGTACTTC
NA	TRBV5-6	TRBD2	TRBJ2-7	CASSSSPGTSGPGSYEQYF	TGTGCCAGCAGCTCATCTCCCGGGACTAGCGGGCCAGGGTCCTACGAGCAGTACTTC
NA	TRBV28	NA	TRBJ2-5	CASSFPGGAGTQYF	TGTGCCAGCAGTTTCCCTGGGGGGGCCGGGACCCAGTACTTC
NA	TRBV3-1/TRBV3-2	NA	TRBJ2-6	CASSQMGVSGANVLTF	TGTGCCAGCAGCCAAATGGGCGTCTCTGGGGCCAACGTCCTGACTTTC
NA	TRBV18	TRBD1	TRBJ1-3	CASSQQYLRDRTSGNTIYF	TGTGCCAGCTCGCAACAGTACCTTCGGGACAGAACCTCTGGAAACACCATATATTTT
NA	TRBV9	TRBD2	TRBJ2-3	CASTQWGGSTDTQYF	TGTGCCAGCACCCAGTGGGGGGGATCCACAGATACGCAGTATTTT
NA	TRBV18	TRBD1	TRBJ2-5	CASSPPRGQGRQETQYF	TGTGCCAGCTCACCGCCCAGGGGACAGGGCCGCCAAGAGACCCAGTACTTC
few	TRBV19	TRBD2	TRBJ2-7	CASSVTSGTYEQYF	TGTGCCAGTAGTGTGACTAGCGGAACCTACGAGCAGTACTTC
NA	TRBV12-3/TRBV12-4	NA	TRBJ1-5	CASSFTENQPQHF	TGTGCCAGCAGTTTCACGGAGAATCAGCCCCAGCATTTT
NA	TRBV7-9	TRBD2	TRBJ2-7	CASSGLAYEQYF	TGTGCCAGCTCGGGACTAGCTTACGAGCAGTACTTC
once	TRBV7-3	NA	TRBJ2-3	CASSLNSGADTQYF	TGTGCCAGCAGCTTAAATTCCGGGGCAGATACGCAGTATTTT
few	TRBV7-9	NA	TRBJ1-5	CASSLTGKQPQHF	TGTGCCAGCAGCTTAACAGGGAAACAGCCCCAGCATTTT
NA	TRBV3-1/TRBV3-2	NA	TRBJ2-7	CASSQDRQSYEQYF	TGTGCCAGCAGCCAAGACAGACAGTCATACGAGCAGTACTTC
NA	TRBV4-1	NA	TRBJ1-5	CASSPSETTNQPQHF	TGCGCCAGCAGCCCTTCGGAGACTACGAATCAGCCCCAGCATTTT
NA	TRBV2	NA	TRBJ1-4	CASIRGGTNEKLFF	TGTGCCAGCATCAGGGGTGGAACTAATGAAAAACTGTTTTTT
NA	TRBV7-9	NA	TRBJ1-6	CASSPMSDYSPLHF	TGTGCCAGCAGCCCGATGAGCGATTATTCACCCCTCCACTTT
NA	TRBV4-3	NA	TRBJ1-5	CASSQGADVGGYQPQHF	TGCGCCAGCAGCCAAGGGGCCGACGTGGGGGGTTATCAGCCCCAGCATTTT
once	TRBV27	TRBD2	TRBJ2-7	CASSPGAGGAEREQYF	TGTGCCAGCAGTCCCGGGGCGGGGGGGGCAGAACGAGAGCAGTACTTC
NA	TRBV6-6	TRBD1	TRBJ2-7	CASRAGTGAREQYF	TGTGCCAGCAGGGCCGGGACAGGGGCGAGGGAGCAGTACTTC
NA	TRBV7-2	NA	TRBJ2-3	CASSLIGGTTDTQYF	TGTGCCAGCAGCCTCATCGGGGGAACGACAGATACGCAGTATTTT
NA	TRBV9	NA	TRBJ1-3	CASSAQISGNTIYF	TGTGCCAGCAGCGCCCAGATTTCGGGAAACACCATATATTTT
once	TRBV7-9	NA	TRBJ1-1	CATAGNTEAFF	TGTGCCACCGCGGGGAACACTGAAGCTTTCTTT
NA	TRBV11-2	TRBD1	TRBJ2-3	CASKSLQGAFGDTQYF	TGTGCCAGCAAAAGTCTCCAGGGGGCCTTCGGCGATACGCAGTATTTT
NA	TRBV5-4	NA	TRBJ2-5	CASSVGGHPETQYF	TGTGCCAGCAGCGTTGGGGGACATCCAGAGACCCAGTACTTC
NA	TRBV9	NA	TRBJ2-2	CASSFEGGAGELFF	TGTGCCAGCAGCTTCGAGGGTGGTGCCGGGGAGCTGTTTTTT
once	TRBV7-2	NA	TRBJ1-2	CASSQDSGYTF	TGTGCCAGCAGCCAAGACTCTGGCTACACCTTC
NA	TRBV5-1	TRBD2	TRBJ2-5	CASSSAGGLETQYF	TGCGCCAGCAGCTCTGCGGGGGGGCTGGAGACCCAGTACTTC
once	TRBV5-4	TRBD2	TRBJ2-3	CASSTPPAGATDTQYF	TGTGCCAGCAGCACTCCCCCAGCGGGGGCCACAGATACGCAGTATTTT
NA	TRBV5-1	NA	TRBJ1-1	CASSLGQGTTEAFF	TGCGCCAGCAGCTTGGGGCAGGGGACCACTGAAGCTTTCTTT
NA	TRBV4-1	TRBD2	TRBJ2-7	CASSQDDRGGRGQYF	TGCGCCAGCAGCCAAGACGATCGCGGGGGGCGCGGGCAGTACTTC
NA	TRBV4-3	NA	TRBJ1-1	CASSQDFRRTGEAFF	TGCGCCAGCAGCCAAGATTTTAGGCGAACAGGTGAAGCTTTCTTT
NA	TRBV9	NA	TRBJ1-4	CASSVGTDNEKLFF	TGTGCCAGCAGCGTAGGGACAGATAATGAAAAACTGTTTTTT
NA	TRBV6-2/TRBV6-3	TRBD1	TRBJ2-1	CASSRTGTANNEQFF	TGTGCCAGCAGTCGCACCGGGACAGCGAACAATGAGCAGTTCTTC
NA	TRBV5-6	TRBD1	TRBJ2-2	CASSWGTGDTGELFF	TGTGCCAGCAGCTGGGGGACAGGGGACACCGGGGAGCTGTTTTTT
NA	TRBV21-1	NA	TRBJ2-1	CASSKGDSSYNEQFF	TGTGCCAGCAGCAAAGGAGACAGCTCCTACAATGAGCAGTTCTTC
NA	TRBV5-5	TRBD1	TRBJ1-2	CASRRDRGKYGDGYTF	TGTGCCAGCAGAAGGGACAGGGGGAAATATGGGGATGGCTACACCTTC
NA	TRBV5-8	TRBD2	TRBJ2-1	CASNQAGVQFF	TGTGCCAGCAACCAAGCGGGGGTGCAGTTCTTC
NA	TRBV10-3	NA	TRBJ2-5	CAPPGPPQETQYF	TGTGCCCCCCCAGGGCCGCCCCAAGAGACCCAGTACTTC
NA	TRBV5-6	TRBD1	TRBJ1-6	CASSLMTGANNSPLHF	TGTGCCAGCAGCCTGATGACAGGGGCTAATAATTCACCCCTCCACTTT
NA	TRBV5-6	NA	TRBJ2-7	CASSLGVFGSQYF	TGTGCCAGCAGCTTGGGAGTTTTCGGTTCCCAGTACTTC
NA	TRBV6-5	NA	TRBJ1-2	CASKRGLSDGYTF	TGTGCCAGCAAAAGGGGCCTTAGTGACGGCTACACCTTC
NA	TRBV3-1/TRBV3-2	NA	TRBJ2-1	CASSRGHEQFF	TGTGCCAGCAGCCGGGGGCATGAGCAGTTCTTC